This TCR beta chain is from a study of cytomegalovirus exposure and HLA in healthy donors. The study ran its PCR with 60 Vbeta and 13 Jbeta primers. Measured with immunoSEQ multiplex PCR; TCRdb has only the in-frame clones, and not every one. The repertoire holds approximately 190,000 clones, with approximately 81% as singletons. Looked up from germline, CDR1 is SGHDT and CDR2 is YYEEEE. J lost 5 bases, V lost 6 bases, and 9 bases had no gene match. The CDR3 is made up of 15 amino acids. The sequence derives from a man aged 50 to 59 in good health and CMV-seronegative. The source material was PBMCs. This chain joins TRBV5-6 and TRBJ2-2, with 8 nucleotides matching TRBD1. In DNA form, the CDR3 reads TGTGCCAGCACGTTCCGGACAGGGCTTACCGGGGAGCTGTTTTTT. Protein product: CASTFRTGLTGELFF.